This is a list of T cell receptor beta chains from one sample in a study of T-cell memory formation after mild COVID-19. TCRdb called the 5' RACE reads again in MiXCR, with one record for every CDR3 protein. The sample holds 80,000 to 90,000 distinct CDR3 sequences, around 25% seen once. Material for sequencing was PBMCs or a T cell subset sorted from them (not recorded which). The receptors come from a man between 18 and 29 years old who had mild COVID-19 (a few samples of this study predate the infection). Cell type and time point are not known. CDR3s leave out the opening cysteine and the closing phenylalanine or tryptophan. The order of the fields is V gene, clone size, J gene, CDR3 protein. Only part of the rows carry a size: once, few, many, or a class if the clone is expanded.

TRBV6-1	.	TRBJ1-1	ASSLKGELDRTEAF
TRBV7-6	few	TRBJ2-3	ASSFARSDTQY
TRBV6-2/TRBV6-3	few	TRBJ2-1	ASNIFGPYNEQF
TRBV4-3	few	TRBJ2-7	ASSQDTTALAGLEY
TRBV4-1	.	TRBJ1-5	ASSQDPWDGNQPQH
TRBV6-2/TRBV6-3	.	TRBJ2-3	ASSSPAGGMADTQY
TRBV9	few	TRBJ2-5	ASSVEEGIGETQY
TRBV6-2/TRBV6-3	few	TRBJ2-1	ASSRPQGNSYNEQF
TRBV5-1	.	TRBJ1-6	ASSSLESGNSPLH
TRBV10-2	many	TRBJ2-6	ASSGGGTNSGANVLT
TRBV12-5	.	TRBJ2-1	ASGLVSGGLYNEQF
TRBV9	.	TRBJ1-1	ASSAEGEAF
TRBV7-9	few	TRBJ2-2	ASSPLTQGTGELF
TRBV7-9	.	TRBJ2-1	ASSFPGGQNEQF
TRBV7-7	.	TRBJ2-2	ASSTGRSDSTGELF
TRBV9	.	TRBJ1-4	ASSVFTDPTNEKLF
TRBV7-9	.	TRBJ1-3	ASSATRRTGGAFGNTIY
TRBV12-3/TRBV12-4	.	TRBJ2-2	ASSPLSGRNTGELF
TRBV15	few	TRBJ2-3	ATSRDQGAGTDTQY
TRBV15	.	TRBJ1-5	ATRTDRGHIAQH
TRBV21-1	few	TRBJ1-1	ASSTRDSSEAF
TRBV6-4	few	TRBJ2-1	ASSDSAGGNNEQF
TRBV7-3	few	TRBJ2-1	ASSLYQRGAEEQF
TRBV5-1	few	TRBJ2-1	ASSFGTVINEQF
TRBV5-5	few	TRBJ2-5	ASSWAGETQY
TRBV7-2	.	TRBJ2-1	ASSLSGLPNEQF
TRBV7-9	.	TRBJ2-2	ASSFRDRDTGELF
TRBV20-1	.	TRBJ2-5	SAGATGGWETQY
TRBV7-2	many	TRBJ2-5	ASSAPDRAGETQY
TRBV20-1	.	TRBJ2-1	SAVAGGLSNEQF
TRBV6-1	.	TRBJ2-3	ASSSGASSTDTQY
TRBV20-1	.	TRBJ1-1	SARDRGAPTMNTEAF
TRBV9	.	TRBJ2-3	ASAGGMSTDTQY
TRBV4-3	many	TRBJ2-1	ASSQSGLSPEQF
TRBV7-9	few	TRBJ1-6	ASSPSGGGSPLH
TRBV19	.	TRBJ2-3	ASSMPAGRSDTQY
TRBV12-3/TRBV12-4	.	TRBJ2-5	ASSALAGGRETQY
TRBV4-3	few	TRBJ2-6	ASSSTGPSGANVLT
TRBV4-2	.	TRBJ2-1	ASSQGTGSPFNEQF
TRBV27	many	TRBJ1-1	ASTLTGGNTEAF
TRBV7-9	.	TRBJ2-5	ASSSLGPRWETQY
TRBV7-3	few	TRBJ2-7	ASSPHLAGVGGQY
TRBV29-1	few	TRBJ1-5	SVNEGSNQPQH
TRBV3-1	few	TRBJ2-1	ASSQEWGTYNEQF
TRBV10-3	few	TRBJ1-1	AISEYTEAF
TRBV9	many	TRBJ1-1	ASNAWGNTEAF
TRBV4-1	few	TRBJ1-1	ASSQVGRTGMNTEAF
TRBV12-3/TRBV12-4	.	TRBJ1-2	ASREPGPLTGYT
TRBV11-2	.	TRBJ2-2	ASSLYGGELF
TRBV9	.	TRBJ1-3	ASSDEFSGNTIY
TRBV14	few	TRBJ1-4	ASSHDRDRGNEKLF
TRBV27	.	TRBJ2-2	ASSLRGIPLAGHTGELF
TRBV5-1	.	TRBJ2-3	ASSLVDTTDTQY
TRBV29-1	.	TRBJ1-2	SVVAFLGDIQRADGYT
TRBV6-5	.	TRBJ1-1	ASSYTGSNTEAF